One sample yielded the 2 T cell receptor beta chains listed below, sequenced in a study of T cell responses to AZD1222 COVID-19 vaccine (dated by TCRdb to the early 2020s). Read against the paper, the sample's time point label means: about 28 days (+/-7) after the second vaccine dose. Receptors were amplified or captured by the immunoSEQ multiplex PCR assay. In its TCRdb copy, this immuneACCESS table keeps in-frame sequences only and misses some clones. Where compared with another copy, unresolved V genes explain less than half of these, and the others have no known cause. The sample table contains about 89,000 clones; only one count was recorded for just over 90% of them. The ten largest clones add up to more than 9% of the sample. The sample here was peripheral blood, taken 28 days after the second AZD1222 dose. These receptors were obtained from an adult who received the AZD1222 COVID-19 vaccine.

This clone was detected once. The chain links TRBV27 to TRBJ2-1, with D unresolved. The CDR3 spans 14 residues. Trimming cost V 4 bases and J 2 bases, with 9 bases left between them. Germline V lookup: CDR1 MNHEY, CDR2 SMNVEV (reference sequence). As DNA, the CDR3 is TGTGCCAGCAGTTATCCCCCCCCCTACAATGAGCAGTTCTTC. It codes for CASSYPPPYNEQFF.

This chain uses TRBV7-9 with TRBJ1-2; a weak D match, TRBD1 (5 bases). From germline, CDR1 is SEHNR and CDR2 FQNEAQ (reference sequence). The CDR3 covers 14 residues. Trimming cost V 5 bases and J 4 bases, with 14 bases left between them. CDR3 sequence: CASSRGAGSYGYTF. The CDR3 DNA follows: TGTGCCAGCAGCCGGGGTGCAGGGTCCTATGGCTACACCTTC. The full variable domain, its missing parts supplied by reference TRBV7-9 and TRBJ1-2, is DTGVSQNPRHKITKRGQNVTFRCDPISEHNRLYWYRQTLGQGPEFLTYFQNEAQLEKSRLLSDRFSAERPKGSFSTLEIQRTEQGDSAMYLCASSRGAGSYGYTFGSGTRLTVV.